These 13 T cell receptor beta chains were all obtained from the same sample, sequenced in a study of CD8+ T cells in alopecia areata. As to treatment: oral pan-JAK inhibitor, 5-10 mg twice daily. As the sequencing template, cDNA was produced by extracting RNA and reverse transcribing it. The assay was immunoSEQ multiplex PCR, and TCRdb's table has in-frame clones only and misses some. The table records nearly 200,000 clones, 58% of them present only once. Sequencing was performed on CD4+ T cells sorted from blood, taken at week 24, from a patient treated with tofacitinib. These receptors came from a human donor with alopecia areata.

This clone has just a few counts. The CDR3: CAWSASAWDTQYF. CDR3 nucleotide sequence: TGTGCCTGGAGTGCCTCTGCATGGGATACGCAGTATTTT. This sequence joins TRBV30 and TRBJ2-3; unclear D gene. Germline V gene data show CDR1 as GTSNPN and CDR2 as SVGIG (reference sequence). The CDR3 consists of 13 residues. The V end lost 1 base, the J end lost 6 bases, and 11 bases lay between the germline ends.

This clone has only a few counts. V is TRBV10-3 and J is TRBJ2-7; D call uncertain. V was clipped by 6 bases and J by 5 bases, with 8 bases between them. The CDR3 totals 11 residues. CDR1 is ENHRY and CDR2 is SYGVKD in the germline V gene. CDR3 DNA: TGTGCCATCAGCGGTCGGGACGAGCAGTACTTC. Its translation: CAISGRDEQYF.

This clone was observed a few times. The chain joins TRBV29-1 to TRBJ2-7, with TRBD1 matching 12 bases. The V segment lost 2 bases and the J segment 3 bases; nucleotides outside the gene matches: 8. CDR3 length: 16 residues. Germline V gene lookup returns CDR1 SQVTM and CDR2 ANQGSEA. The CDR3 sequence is CSVESEGTGGYYEQYF. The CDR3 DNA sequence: TGCAGCGTTGAATCCGAGGGGACAGGGGGCTACTACGAGCAGTACTTC.

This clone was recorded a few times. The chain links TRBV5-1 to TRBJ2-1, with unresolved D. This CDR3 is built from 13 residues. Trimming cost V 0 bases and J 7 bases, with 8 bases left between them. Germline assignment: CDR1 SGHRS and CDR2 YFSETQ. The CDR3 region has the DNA TGCGCCAGCAGCTTGGGGGCTACAAATGAGCAGTTCTTC. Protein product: CASSLGATNEQFF.

The CDR3 sequence is CASSLGAEETQYF. The CDR3 bases are TGTGCCAGCAGCTTAGGCGCGGAAGAGACCCAGTACTTC. This sequence joins TRBV5-4 and TRBJ2-5; D is unclear. V dropped 2 bases and J dropped 3 bases, with 8 bases sitting between them. Germline lookup yields CDR1 SGHNT and CDR2 YYREEE (reference sequence). This CDR3 comprises 13 residues.

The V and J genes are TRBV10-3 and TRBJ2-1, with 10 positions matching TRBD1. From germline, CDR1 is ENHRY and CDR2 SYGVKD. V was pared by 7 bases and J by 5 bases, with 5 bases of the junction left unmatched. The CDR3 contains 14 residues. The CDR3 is CAITTGQGNNEQFF. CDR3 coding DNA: TGTGCCATCACCACGGGACAGGGGAACAATGAGCAGTTCTTC.

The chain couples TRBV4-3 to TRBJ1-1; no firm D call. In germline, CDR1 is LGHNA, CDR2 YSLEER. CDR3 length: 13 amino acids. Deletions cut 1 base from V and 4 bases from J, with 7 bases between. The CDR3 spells CASSQGMTTEAFF. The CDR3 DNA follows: TGCGCCAGCAGCCAAGGGATGACCACTGAAGCTTTCTTT.

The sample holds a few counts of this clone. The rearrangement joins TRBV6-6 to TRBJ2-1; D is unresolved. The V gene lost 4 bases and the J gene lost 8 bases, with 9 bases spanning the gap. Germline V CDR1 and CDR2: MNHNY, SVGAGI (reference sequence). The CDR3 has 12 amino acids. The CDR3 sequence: CASSSNRDEQFF. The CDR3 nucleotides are TGTGCCAGCAGTTCGAATCGCGATGAGCAGTTCTTC.

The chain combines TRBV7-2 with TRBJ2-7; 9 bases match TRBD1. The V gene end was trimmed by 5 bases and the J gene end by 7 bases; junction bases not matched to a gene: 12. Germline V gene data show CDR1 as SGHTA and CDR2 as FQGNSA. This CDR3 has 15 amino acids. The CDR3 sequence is CASSANRGPSKEQYF. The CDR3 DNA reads TGTGCCAGCAGCGCAAACAGGGGGCCTTCGAAAGAGCAGTACTTC.

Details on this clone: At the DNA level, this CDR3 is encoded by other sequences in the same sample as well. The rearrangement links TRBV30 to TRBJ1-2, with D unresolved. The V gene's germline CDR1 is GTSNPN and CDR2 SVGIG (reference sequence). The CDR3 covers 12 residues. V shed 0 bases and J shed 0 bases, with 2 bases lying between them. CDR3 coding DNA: TGTGCCTGGAGTGTACCTAACTATGGCTACACCTTC. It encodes CAWSVPNYGYTF.

DNA of the CDR3: TGTGCCAGCAGCTTCCGGGACAGGGGCACAGATACGCAGTATTTT. Protein sequence: CASSFRDRGTDTQYF. The chain has TRBV5-4 and TRBJ2-3; 9 bases agree with TRBD1. Germline CDR1 SGHNT, CDR2 YYREEE (reference sequence). V gave up 2 bases and J gave up 1 base; unmatched junction bases: 2. The CDR3 contains 15 residues. Full variable domain (outside the CDR3, taken from reference TRBV5-4 and TRBJ2-3): ETGVTQSPTHLIKTRGQQVTLRCSSQSGHNTVSWYQQALGQGPQFIFQYYREEENGRGNFPPRFSGLQFPNYSSELNVNALELDDSALYLCASSFRDRGTDTQYFGPGTRLTVL.

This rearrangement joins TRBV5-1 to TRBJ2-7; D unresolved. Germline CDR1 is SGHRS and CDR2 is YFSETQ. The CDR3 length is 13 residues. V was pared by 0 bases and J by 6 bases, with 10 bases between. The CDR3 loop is CASSLGTAGEQYF. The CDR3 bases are TGCGCCAGCAGCTTGGGCACGGCCGGCGAGCAGTACTTC. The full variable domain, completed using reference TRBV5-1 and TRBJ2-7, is KAGVTQTPRYLIKTRGQQVTLSCSPISGHRSVSWYQQTPGQGLQFLFEYFSETQRNKGNFPGRFSGRQFSNSRSEMNVSTLELGDSALYLCASSLGTAGEQYFGPGTRLTVT.

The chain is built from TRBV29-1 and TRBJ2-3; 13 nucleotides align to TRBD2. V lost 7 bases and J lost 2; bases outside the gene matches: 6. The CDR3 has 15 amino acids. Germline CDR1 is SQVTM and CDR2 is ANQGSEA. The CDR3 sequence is CSEGTSGASTDTQYF. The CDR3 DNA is TGCAGCGAGGGGACTAGCGGGGCCTCCACAGATACGCAGTATTTT.